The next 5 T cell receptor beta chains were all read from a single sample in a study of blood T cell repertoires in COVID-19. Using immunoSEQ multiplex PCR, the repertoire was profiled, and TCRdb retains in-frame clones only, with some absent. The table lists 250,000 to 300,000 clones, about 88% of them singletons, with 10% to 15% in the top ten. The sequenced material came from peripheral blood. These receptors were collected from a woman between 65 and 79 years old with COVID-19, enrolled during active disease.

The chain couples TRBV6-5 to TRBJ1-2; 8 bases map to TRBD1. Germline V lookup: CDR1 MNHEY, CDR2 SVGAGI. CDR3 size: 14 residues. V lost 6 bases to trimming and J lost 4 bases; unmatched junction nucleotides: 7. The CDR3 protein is CASSPDRAIYGYTF. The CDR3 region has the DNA TGTGCCAGCAGCCCGGACAGGGCTATCTATGGCTACACCTTC.

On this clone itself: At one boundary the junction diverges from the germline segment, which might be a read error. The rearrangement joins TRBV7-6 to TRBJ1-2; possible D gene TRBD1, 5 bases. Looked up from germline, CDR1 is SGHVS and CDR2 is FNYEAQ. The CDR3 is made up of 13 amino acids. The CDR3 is CASSPYGDYGYTF. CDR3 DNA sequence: TGTGCCAGCAGCCCTTACGGGGACTACGGCTACACCTTC.

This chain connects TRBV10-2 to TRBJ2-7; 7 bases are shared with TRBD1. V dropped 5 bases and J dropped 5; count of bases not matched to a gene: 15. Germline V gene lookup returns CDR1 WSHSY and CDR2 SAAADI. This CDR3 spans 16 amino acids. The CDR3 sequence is CASSPSRTGPVDEQYF. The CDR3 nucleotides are TGCGCCAGCAGTCCGAGCCGGACAGGTCCGGTGGACGAGCAGTACTTC.

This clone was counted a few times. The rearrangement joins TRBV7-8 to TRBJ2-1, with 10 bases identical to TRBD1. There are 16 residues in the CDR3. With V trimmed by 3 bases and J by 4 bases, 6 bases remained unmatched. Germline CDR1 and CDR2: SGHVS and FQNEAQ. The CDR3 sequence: CASSLGEGQGYNEQFF. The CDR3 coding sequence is TGTGCCAGCAGCTTGGGGGAGGGACAGGGGTACAATGAGCAGTTCTTC.

CDR3 DNA sequence: TGTGCCAGTACCACATCTTACAGGGGAAATCAGCCCCAGCATTTT. Protein product: CASTTSYRGNQPQHF. The chain recombines TRBV19 with TRBJ1-5; 7 nucleotides line up with TRBD1. The germline V gene encodes CDR1 LNHDA and CDR2 SQIVND (reference sequence). V dropped 7 bases and J dropped 4; count of bases not matched to a gene: 10. The CDR3 totals 15 residues. Combining the CDR3 with reference TRBV19 and TRBJ1-5 gives the whole variable domain DGGITQSPKYLFRKEGQNVTLSCEQNLNHDAMYWYRQDPGQGLRLIYYSQIVNDFQKGDIAEGYSVSREKKESFPLTVTSAQKNPTAFYLCASTTSYRGNQPQHFGDGTRLSIL.